This T cell receptor beta chain was sequenced for a study of blood T cells in healthy people across ages. This clonotype occurred a few times. As yet, its antigen is unknown. The V and J ends lost 5 bases and 3 bases, in that order; junction bases with no gene match: 12. CDR3 size: 16 residues. Next came a second PCR, run for about 6 to 12 cycles, which used a sample-barcoded 5' primer along with a J-beta primer mix. One entry per CDR3 protein, called by TCRdb with MiXCR from the 5' RACE reads. The sample has 800,000 or so distinct CDR3 sequences; about 25% are singletons. Study outcomes and limitations: Observed TCR beta diversity per million T cells went down as age went up. This fall followed a roughly linear course with age.

The same sample was also used in a study of T cells of mothers and their children.

The sequenced sample was blood. The V call is TRBV12-3 or TRBV12-4, the J call TRBJ2-5, with 7 bases fitting TRBD1. The clonotype was recovered from a boy between 10 and 17 years old in good health. In DNA form, the CDR3 reads TGTGCCAGCAGTACCACTAGACAGGGCGATGAAGAGACCCAGTACTTC. Translated, it gives CASSTTRQGDEETQYF.